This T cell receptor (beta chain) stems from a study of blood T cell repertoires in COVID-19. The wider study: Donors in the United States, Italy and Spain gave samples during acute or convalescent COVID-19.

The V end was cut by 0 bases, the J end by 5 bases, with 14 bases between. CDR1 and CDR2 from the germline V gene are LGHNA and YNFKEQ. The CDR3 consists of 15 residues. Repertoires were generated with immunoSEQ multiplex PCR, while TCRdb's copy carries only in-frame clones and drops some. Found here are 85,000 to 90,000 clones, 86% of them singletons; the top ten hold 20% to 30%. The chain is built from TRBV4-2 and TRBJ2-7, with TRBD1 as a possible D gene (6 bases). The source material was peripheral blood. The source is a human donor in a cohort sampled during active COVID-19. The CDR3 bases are TGTGCCAGCAGCCAAGATCGGGGCAGGGGTGACGAGCAGTACTTC. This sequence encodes CASSQDRGRGDEQYF.